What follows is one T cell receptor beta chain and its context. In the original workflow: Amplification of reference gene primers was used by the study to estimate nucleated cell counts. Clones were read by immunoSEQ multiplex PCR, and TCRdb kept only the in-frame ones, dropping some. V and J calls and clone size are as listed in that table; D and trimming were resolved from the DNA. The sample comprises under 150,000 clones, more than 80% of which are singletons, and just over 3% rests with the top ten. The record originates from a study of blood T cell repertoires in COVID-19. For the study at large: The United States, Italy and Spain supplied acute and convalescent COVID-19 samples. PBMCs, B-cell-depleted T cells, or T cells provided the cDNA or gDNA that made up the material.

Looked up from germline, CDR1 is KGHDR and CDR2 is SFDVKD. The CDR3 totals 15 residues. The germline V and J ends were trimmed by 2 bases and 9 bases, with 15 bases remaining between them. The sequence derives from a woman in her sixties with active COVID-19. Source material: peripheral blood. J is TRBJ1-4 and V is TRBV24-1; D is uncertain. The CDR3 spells CATSDSSGPGKKLFF. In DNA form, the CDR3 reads TGTGCCACCAGTGATTCCTCCGGGCCCGGGAAAAAACTGTTTTTT.